A single TCR beta chain is shown here with its context. Original methodology: Quantification of nucleated cells was approximated via reference gene primer amplification. TCRdb keeps only in-frame clones here, not all; method: immunoSEQ multiplex PCR. V and J calls and clone size come straight from that table; D and trimming were deduced from the DNA. The table has some 380,000 clones, about 90% seen once. The entry originates in a study of blood T cell repertoires in COVID-19. Study context: Material from acute and convalescent COVID-19 was sourced from the United States, Italy and Spain. The cDNA or gDNA used as material had been derived from T cells, B-cell-depleted T cells, or PBMCs.

Trimming left V 6 bases short and J 1 base short, with 10 bases between. Germline V gene sequence: CDR1 MDHEN, CDR2 SYDVKM. CDR3 length: 13 residues. The sequence was obtained from a young man with active or convalescent COVID-19. The chain uses TRBV28 and TRBJ2-7, with TRBD1 as a possible D gene (6 bases). The specimen sequenced was peripheral blood. This chain's CDR3 is CASSGQNSYEQYF. The DNA of the CDR3 is TGTGCCAGCAGCGGACAGAATTCCTACGAGCAGTACTTC.